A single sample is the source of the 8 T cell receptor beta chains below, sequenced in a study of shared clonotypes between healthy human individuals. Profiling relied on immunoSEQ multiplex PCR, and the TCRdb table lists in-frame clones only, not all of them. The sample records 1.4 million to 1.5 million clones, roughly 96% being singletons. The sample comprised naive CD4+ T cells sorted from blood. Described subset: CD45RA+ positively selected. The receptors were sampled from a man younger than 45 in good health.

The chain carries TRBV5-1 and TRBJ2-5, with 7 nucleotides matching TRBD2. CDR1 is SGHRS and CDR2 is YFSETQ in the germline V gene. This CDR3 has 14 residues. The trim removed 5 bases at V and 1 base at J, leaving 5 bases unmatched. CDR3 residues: CASRLAGGQETQYF. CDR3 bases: TGCGCCAGCAGGTTAGCGGGTGGCCAAGAGACCCAGTACTTC.

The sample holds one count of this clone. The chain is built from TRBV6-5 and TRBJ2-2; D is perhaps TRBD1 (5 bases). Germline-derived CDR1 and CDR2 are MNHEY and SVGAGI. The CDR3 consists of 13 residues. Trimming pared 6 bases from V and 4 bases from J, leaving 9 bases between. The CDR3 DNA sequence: TGTGCCAGCAGGACAGCCGTCACCGGGGAGCTGTTTTTT. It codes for CASRTAVTGELFF.

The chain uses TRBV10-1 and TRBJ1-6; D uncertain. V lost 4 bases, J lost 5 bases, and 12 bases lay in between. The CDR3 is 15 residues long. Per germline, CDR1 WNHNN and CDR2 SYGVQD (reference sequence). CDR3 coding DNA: TGCGCCAGCAGTGGGAACGCCGCGGATAATTCACCCCTCCACTTT. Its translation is CASSGNAADNSPLHF.

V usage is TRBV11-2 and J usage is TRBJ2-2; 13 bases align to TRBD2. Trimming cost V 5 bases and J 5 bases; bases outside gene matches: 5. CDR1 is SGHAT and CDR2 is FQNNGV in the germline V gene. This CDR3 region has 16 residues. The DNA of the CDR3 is TGTGCCAGCAGCGGCGGACTAGCGGGAGTGACCGGGGAGCTGTTTTTT. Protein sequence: CASSGGLAGVTGELFF.

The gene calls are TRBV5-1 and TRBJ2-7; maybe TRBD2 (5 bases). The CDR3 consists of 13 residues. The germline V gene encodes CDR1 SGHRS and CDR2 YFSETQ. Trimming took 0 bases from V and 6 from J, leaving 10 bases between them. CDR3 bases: TGCGCCAGCAGCTTGGGAGGAGGTTTCGAGCAGTACTTC. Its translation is CASSLGGGFEQYF.

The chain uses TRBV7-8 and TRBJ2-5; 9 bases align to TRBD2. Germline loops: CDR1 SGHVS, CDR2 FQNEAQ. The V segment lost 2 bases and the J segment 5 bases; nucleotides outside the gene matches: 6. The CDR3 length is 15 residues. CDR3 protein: CASSLNAGGHETQYF. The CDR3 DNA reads TGTGCCAGCAGCTTAAATGCGGGAGGGCATGAGACCCAGTACTTC.

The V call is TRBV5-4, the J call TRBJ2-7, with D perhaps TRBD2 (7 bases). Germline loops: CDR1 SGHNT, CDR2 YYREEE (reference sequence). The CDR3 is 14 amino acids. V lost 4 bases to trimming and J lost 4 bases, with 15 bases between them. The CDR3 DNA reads TGTGCCAGCAGCCGGCCGGGGGGCGCTTACGAGCAGTACTTC. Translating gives CASSRPGGAYEQYF.

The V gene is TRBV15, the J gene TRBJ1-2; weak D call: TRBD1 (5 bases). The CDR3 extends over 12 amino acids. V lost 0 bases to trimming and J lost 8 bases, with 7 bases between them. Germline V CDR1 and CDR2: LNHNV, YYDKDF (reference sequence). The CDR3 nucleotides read TGTGCCACCAGCAGAGATCGGGACGGCTACACCTTC. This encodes CATSRDRDGYTF.